This T cell receptor (beta chain) was observed in a study of cytomegalovirus exposure and HLA in healthy donors. Study results and limitations: It was taken for granted in presence/absence analyses that sequencing depth across donors was roughly uniform. In an earlier analysis, most TCR beta V segments were productive about 87% or about 30% of the time. The study had only CMV serostatus as immune exposure information.

As regards this clone: Its antigen is not identified.

A multiplex PCR was run with 60 Vbeta primers and 13 Jbeta primers. Here immunoSEQ multiplex PCR was the method, and the copy in TCRdb shows in-frame clones only, minus some. The top ten clones hold approximately 2.7% of a sample with 110,000 or so clones, 82% of them seen once. This CDR3 has 12 amino acids. Germline V gives CDR1 SGHRS, CDR2 YFSETQ. The V and J ends lost 4 bases and 6 bases, in that order; junction bases with no gene match: 3. The gene calls are TRBV5-1 and TRBJ1-2, with 7 bases fitting TRBD1. This TCR was recovered from a woman between 18 and 29 years old in good health and CMV-seronegative. Sequenced input: PBMCs. Here the CDR3 reads CASSQQGDGYTF. DNA for the CDR3: TGCGCCAGCAGCCAGCAGGGGGATGGCTACACCTTC.